The source of this TCR beta chain is a study of early T cells in non-severe SARS-CoV-2 infection. Study as a whole: The input, bulk RNA from unsorted whole blood, was sequenced, and chains were unpaired. Overall study results and limits: Matching against VDJdb likely underestimated virus-specific expansions, favoring anti-spike CD8.

Each single cDNA molecule received a unique molecular identifier. TCRdb fed the 5' RACE reads into MiXCR, producing one record per CDR3 protein. This sample has 80,000 or so distinct CDR3 sequences, with over 11% found just once. Trimming shortened V by 0 bases and J by 4 bases, and 13 bases separated the two germline ends. This CDR3 is built from 16 residues. CDR1 is MGHRA and CDR2 is YSYEKL in the germline V gene. This clonotype was observed at least ten times. Its target is unknown. The sequenced sample was whole blood. This TCR derives from an adult who was a healthcare worker with PCR-confirmed SARS-CoV-2 infection or an uninfected control (not recorded which). This chain uses TRBV4-1 with TRBJ1-3; tentative D call: TRBD1 (5 bases). CDR3 protein: CASSQEAPGNGNTIYF. In DNA form, the CDR3 reads TGCGCCAGCAGCCAAGAAGCCCCAGGGAACGGAAACACCATATATTTT.